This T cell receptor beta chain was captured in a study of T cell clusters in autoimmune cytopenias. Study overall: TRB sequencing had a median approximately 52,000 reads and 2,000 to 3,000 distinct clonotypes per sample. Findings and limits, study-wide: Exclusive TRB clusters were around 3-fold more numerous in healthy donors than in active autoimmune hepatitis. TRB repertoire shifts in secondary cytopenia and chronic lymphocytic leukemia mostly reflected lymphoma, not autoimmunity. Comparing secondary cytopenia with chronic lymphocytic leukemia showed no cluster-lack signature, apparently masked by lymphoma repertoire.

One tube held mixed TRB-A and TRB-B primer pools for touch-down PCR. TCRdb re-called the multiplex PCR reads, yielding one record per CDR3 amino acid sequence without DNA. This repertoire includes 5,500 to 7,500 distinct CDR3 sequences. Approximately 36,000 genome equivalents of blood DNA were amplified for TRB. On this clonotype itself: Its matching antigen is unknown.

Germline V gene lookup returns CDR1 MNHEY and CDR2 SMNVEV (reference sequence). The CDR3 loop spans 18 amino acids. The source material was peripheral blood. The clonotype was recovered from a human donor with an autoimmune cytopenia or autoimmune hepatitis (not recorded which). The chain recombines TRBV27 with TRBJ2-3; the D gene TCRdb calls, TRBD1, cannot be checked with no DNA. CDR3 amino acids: CASSLFPWQGLGTDTQYF.